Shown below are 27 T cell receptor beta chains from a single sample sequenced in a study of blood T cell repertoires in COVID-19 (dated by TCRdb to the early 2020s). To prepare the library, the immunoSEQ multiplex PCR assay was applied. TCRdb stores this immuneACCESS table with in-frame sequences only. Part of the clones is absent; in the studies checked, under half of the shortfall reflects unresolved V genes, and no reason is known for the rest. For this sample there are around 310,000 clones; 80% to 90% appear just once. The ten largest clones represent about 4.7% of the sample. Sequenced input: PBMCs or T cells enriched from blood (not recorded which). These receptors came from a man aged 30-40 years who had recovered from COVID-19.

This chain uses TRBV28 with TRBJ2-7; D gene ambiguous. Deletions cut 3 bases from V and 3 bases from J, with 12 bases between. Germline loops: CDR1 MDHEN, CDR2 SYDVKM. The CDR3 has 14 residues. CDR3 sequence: CASSFGTAYYEQYF. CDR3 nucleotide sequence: TGTGCCAGCAGTTTTGGAACAGCTTACTACGAGCAGTACTTC.

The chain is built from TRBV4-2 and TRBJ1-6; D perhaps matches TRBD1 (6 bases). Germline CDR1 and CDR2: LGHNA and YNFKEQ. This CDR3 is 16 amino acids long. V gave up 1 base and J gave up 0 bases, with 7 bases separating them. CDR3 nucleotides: TGTGCCAGCAGCCAAGTCAGGGGCTCCTATAATTCACCCCTCCACTTT. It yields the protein CASSQVRGSYNSPLHF.

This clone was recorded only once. This CDR3 reads CASSQGSGGADTDTQYF. The DNA of the CDR3 is TGTGCCAGCAGCCAAGGCTCTGGGGGGGCCGATACAGATACGCAGTATTTT. This chain connects TRBV4-2 to TRBJ2-3, with D possibly TRBD2 on 7 matching bases. The V end was cut by 1 base, the J end by 3 bases, with 17 bases between. CDR3 size: 17 residues. CDR1 is LGHNA, CDR2 YNFKEQ, per germline.

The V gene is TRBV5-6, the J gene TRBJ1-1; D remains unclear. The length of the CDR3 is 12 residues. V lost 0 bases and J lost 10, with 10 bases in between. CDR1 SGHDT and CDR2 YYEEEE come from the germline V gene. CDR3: CASSLVGSPAFF. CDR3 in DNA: TGTGCCAGCAGCTTGGTGGGGAGTCCAGCTTTCTTT. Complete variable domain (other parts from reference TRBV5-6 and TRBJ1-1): DAGVTQSPTHLIKTRGQQVTLRCSPKSGHDTVSWYQQALGQGPQFIFQYYEEEERQRGNFPDRFSGHQFPNYSSELNVNALLLGDSALYLCASSLVGSPAFFGQGTRLTVV.

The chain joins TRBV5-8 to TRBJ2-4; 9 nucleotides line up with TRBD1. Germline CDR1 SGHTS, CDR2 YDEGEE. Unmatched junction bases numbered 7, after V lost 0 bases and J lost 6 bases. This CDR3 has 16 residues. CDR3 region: CASSLGRDRVANIQYF. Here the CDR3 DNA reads TGTGCCAGCAGCTTGGGTCGGGACAGGGTGGCAAACATTCAGTACTTC.

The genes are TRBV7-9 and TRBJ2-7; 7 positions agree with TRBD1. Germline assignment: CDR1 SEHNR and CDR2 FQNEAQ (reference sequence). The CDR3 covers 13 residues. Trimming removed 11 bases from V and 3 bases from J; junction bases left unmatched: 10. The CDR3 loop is CAAGDSAFYEQYF. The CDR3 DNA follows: TGTGCCGCAGGGGACAGCGCTTTCTACGAGCAGTACTTC. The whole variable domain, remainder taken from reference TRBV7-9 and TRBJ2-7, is DTGVSQNPRHKITKRGQNVTFRCDPISEHNRLYWYRQTLGQGPEFLTYFQNEAQLEKSRLLSDRFSAERPKGSFSTLEIQRTEQGDSAMYLCAAGDSAFYEQYFGPGTRLTVT.

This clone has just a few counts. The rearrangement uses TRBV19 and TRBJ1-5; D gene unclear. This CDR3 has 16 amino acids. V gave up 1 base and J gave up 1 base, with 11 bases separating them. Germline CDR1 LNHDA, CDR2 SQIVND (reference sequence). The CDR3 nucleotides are TGTGCCAGTAGTATAGGTCGGGGTGGAAGCAATCAGCCCCAGCATTTT. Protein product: CASSIGRGGSNQPQHF.

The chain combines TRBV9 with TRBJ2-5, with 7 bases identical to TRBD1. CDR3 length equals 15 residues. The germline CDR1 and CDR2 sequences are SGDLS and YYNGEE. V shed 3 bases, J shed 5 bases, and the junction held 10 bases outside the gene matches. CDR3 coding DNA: TGTGCCAGCAGCGGGGGGACAGCACTTGGGGAGACCCAGTACTTC. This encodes CASSGGTALGETQYF.

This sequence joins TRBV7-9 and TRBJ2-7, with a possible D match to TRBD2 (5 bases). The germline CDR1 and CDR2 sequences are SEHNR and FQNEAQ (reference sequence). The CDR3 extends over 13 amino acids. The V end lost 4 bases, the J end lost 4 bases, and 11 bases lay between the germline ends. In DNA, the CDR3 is TGTGCCAGCAGCTCCTCGGGGTTTTACGAGCAGTACTTC. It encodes CASSSSGFYEQYF.

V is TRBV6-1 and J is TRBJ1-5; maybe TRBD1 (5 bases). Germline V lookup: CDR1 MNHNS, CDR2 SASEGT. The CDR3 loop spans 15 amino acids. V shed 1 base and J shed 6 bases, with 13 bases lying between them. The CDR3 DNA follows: TGTGCCAGCAGTGAAGTCGCGGGGCTGGGTCAGCCCCAGCATTTT. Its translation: CASSEVAGLGQPQHF.

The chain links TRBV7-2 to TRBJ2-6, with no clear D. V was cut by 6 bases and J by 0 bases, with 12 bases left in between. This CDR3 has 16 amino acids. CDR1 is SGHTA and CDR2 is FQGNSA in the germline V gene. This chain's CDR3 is CASSPLLSSGANVLTF. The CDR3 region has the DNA TGTGCCAGCAGTCCCCTTTTGAGCTCTGGGGCCAACGTCCTGACTTTC.

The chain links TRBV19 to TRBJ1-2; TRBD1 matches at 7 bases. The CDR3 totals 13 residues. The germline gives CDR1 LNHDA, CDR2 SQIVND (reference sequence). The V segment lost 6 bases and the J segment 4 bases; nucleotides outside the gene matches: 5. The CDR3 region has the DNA TGTGCCAGTAGAACGGGACAGACCTATGGCTACACCTTC. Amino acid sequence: CASRTGQTYGYTF.

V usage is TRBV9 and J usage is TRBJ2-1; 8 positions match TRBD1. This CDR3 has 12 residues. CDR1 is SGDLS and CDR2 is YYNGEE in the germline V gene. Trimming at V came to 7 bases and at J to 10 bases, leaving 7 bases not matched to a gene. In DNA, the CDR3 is TGTGCCAGCGGGACAGGAACTGAGGAGCAGTTCTTC. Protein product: CASGTGTEEQFF.

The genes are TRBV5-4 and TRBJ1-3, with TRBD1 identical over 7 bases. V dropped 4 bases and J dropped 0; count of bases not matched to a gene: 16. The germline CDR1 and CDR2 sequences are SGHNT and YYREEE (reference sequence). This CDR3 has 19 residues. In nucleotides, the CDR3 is TGTGCCAGCAGCCCCTTCGGGTATAGAGGGGGCGCCTCTGGAAACACCATATATTTT. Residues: CASSPFGYRGGASGNTIYF.

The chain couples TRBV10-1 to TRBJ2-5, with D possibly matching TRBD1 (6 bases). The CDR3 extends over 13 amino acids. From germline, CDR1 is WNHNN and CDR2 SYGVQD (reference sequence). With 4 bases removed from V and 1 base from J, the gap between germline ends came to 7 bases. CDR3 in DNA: TGCGCCAGCAGTGGACAGGCCCAAGAGACCCAGTACTTC. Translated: CASSGQAQETQYF.

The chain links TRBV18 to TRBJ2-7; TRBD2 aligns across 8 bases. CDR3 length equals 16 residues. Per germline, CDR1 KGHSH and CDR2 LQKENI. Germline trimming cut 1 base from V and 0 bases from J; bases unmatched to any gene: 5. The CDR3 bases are TGTGCCAGCTCACCACTAGCGGGGATTAGCTCCTACGAGCAGTACTTC. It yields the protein CASSPLAGISSYEQYF.

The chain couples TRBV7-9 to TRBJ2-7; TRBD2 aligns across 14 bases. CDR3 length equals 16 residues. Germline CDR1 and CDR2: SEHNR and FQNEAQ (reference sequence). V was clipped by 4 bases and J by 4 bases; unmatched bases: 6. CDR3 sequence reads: CASSSRLAGGVYEQYF. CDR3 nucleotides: TGTGCCAGCAGCTCGCGACTAGCGGGGGGGGTGTACGAGCAGTACTTC.

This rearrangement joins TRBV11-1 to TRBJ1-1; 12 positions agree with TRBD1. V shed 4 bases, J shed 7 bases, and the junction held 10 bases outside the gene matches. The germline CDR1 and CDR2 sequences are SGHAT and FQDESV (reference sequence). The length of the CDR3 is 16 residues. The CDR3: CASSSTTGTGGGEAFF. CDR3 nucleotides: TGTGCCAGCAGCTCAACGACCGGGACAGGGGGCGGTGAAGCTTTCTTT.

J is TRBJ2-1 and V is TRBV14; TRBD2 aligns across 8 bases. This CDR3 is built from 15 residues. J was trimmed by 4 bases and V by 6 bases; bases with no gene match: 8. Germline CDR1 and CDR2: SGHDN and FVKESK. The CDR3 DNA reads TGTGCCAGCAGTTACGGGGTAGCGGGGTACAATGAGCAGTTCTTC. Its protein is CASSYGVAGYNEQFF.

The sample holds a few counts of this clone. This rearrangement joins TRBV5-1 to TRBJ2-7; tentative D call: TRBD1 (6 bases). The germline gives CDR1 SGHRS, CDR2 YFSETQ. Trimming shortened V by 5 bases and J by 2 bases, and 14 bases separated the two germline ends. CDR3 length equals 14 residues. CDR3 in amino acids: CASSPQGATYEQYF. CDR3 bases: TGCGCCAGCAGTCCACAGGGAGCAACCTACGAGCAGTACTTC.

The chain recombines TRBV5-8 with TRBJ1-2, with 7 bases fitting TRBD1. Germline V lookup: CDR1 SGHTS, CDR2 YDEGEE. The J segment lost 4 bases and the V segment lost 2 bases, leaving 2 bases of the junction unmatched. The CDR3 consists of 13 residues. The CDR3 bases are TGTGCCAGCAGCTTTGGGACAGTCTATGGCTACACCTTC. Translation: CASSFGTVYGYTF.

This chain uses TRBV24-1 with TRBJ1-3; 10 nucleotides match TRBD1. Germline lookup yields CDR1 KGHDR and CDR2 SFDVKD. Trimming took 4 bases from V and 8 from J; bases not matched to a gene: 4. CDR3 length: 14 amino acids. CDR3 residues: CATSDPGQGDTIYF. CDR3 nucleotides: TGTGCCACCAGTGACCCCGGACAGGGGGACACCATATATTTT.

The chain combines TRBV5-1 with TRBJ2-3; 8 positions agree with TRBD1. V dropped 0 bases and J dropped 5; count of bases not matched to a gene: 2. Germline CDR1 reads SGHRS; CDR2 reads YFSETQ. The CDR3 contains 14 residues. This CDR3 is CASSLEDREDTQYF. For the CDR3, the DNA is TGCGCCAGCAGCTTGGAGGACAGGGAAGATACGCAGTATTTT.

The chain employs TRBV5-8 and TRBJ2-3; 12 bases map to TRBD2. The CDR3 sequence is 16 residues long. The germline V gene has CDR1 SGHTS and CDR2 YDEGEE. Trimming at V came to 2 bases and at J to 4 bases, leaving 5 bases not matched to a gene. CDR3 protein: CASSFLAGGPPDTQYF. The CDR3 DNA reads TGTGCCAGCAGCTTCCTAGCGGGGGGGCCGCCAGATACGCAGTATTTT.

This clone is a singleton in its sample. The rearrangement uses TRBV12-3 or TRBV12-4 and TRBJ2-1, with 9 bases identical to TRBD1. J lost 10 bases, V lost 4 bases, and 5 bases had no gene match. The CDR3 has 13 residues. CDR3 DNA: TGTGCCAGCAGTTCGGGACAGGGCGGGGAGCAGTTCTTC. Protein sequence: CASSSGQGGEQFF.

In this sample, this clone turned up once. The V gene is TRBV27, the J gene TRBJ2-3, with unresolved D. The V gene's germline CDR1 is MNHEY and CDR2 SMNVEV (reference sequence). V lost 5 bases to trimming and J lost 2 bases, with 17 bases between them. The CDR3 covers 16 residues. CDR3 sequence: CASSPSWASLTDTQYF. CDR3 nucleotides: TGTGCCAGCAGTCCGTCCTGGGCGAGCCTCACAGATACGCAGTATTTT.

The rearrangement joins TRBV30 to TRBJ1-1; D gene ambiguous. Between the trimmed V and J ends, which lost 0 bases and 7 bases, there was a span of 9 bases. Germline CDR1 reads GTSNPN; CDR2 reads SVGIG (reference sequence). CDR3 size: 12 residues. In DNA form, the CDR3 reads TGTGCCTGGAGTGTAGGAGGTAATGAAGCTTTCTTT. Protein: CAWSVGGNEAFF.